The present T cell receptor (beta chain) was sequenced within a study of T cell repertoires in cytomegalovirus infection. Study in general: Carrying CMV and the relevant HLA type showed in public TCR beta signatures.

MiXCR, applied by TCRdb to the reads, yields one record per CDR3 protein. The data show under 300,000 distinct CDR3 sequences, about a sixth seen once. A remark on this clonotype: One base away lies a much larger clone, so this may be a sequencing read error.

CDR1 and CDR2 from the germline V gene are SGHVT and SQSDAQ. The CDR3 has 15 residues. The TCR comes from a human donor in good health (CMV status not recorded). Some clones in this sample may be carry-over from other donors' samples. The sequencing sample was made of CD8+ T cells from PBMCs. The genes are TRBV7-4 and TRBJ2-1, with 9 nucleotides matching TRBD2. The CDR3 loop is CAGSFRTSDHNEQFF. The CDR3 DNA follows: TGTGCCGGCAGCTTTCGGACTAGCGACCACAATGAGCAGTTCTTC.